The 30 T cell receptor beta chains given below trace back to one sample, sequenced in a study of T cell responses to AZD1222 COVID-19 vaccine. The table came from immunoSEQ multiplex PCR; TCRdb's copy has only in-frame clones and leaves some out. The sample lists under 140,000 clones; around 90% were seen once. Here the sequenced sample was peripheral blood, taken on day 0 of AZD1222 vaccination. Every receptor here comes from an adult in good health.

The chain joins TRBV3-1 (or the pseudogene TRBV3-2) to TRBJ1-2, with D possibly being TRBD1 (5 bases). This CDR3 has 15 amino acids. Germline V CDR1 and CDR2: LGHDT, YNNKEL (reference sequence). Deletions cut 5 bases from V and 2 bases from J, with 15 bases between. Written as DNA, the CDR3 is TGTGCCAGCAGCTACCCAGAGAAGGGGAACTATGGCTACACCTTC. Translating it yields CASSYPEKGNYGYTF.

The chain employs TRBV19 and TRBJ1-2, with TRBD1 matching over 8 bases. The CDR3 sequence is 15 residues long. Losses at the gene ends were 2 bases for V and 4 bases for J; bases not matched to a gene: 6. The germline CDR1 and CDR2 sequences are LNHDA and SQIVND (reference sequence). CDR3 protein: CASSIFGQGVYGYTF. The CDR3 nucleotides read TGTGCCAGTAGTATATTCGGACAGGGAGTCTATGGCTACACCTTC.

The J gene is TRBJ2-7, the V gene TRBV6-6; D unclear. The germline V gene encodes CDR1 MNHNY and CDR2 SVGAGI (reference sequence). The V and J ends lost 2 bases and 5 bases respectively, with 4 bases between them. There are 11 residues in the CDR3. The CDR3 is CASSYLDEQYF. For the CDR3, the DNA is TGTGCCAGCAGTTACCTGGACGAGCAGTACTTC.

The chain couples TRBV19 to TRBJ2-1; D gene unclear. V lost 3 bases, J lost 6 bases, and 9 bases lay in between. Germline CDR1 is LNHDA and CDR2 is SQIVND (reference sequence). This CDR3 region has 13 residues. Written as DNA, the CDR3 is TGTGCCAGTAGTATCGGCGCGAGCAATGAGCAGTTCTTC. Translation gives CASSIGASNEQFF.

The CDR3 nucleotides read TGTGCCAGCAGCCAAGTAGGTCAGGACGAAAAACTGTTTTTT. Translated: CASSQVGQDEKLFF. The chain joins TRBV14 to TRBJ1-4, with unresolved D. The germline V gene encodes CDR1 SGHDN and CDR2 FVKESK. The CDR3 covers 14 residues. Trimming pared 1 base from V and 8 bases from J, leaving 11 bases between.

The chain has TRBV7-2 and TRBJ1-2, with 8 bases identical to TRBD1. The ends lost 1 base at V and 7 bases at J; junction bases unmatched: 8. Germline CDR1 SGHTA, CDR2 FQGNSA. The CDR3 has 15 residues. Written as DNA, the CDR3 is TGTGCCAGCAGCTTAGTGGGACCAGGGGGCGGTGGCTACACCTTC. The encoded protein is CASSLVGPGGGGYTF.

This clone was picked up one time. The chain carries TRBV25-1 and TRBJ1-2, with D uncertain. This CDR3 contains 13 residues. Trimming took off 1 base at V and 5 bases at J, with 8 bases between the two ends. The germline gives CDR1 MGHDK, CDR2 SYGVNS. The CDR3 nucleotides read TGTGCCAGCAGTGAATGGGGTAATTATGGCTACACCTTC. The encoded protein is CASSEWGNYGYTF.

The V and J genes are TRBV28 and TRBJ1-2, with D perhaps TRBD1 (5 bases). With 8 bases removed from V and 6 bases from J, the gap between germline ends came to 19 bases. In germline, CDR1 is MDHEN, CDR2 SYDVKM. The CDR3 has 14 residues. CDR3 in amino acids: CASGAEERVDGYTF. As DNA, the CDR3 is TGTGCCAGCGGGGCAGAAGAGCGGGTGGATGGCTACACCTTC.

The CDR3 DNA is TGTGCCACCAGTGGGCCGGCGGCGAACACCGGGGAGCTGTTTTTT. Encoded protein: CATSGPAANTGELFF. The rearrangement uses TRBV24-1 and TRBJ2-2; D is uncertain. Trimming left V 5 bases short and J 0 bases short, with 9 bases between. The germline CDR1 and CDR2 sequences are KGHDR and SFDVKD. The CDR3 sequence is 15 residues long.

The CDR3 loop reads CASSWAGFNTEAFF. The DNA for the CDR3 is TGTGCCAGTAGTTGGGCAGGGTTTAACACTGAAGCTTTCTTT. The chain is built from TRBV19 and TRBJ1-1, with D perhaps matching TRBD1 (5 bases). V lost 5 bases to trimming and J lost 2 bases, with 12 bases between them. The CDR3 is 14 amino acids. Germline CDR1 LNHDA, CDR2 SQIVND (reference sequence).

The chain links TRBV5-4 to TRBJ1-2, with a weak D call TRBD1 (5 bases). CDR3 size: 16 residues. V lost 2 bases, J lost 8 bases, and 22 bases lay in between. The germline V gene encodes CDR1 SGHNT and CDR2 YYREEE (reference sequence). Here the CDR3 reads CASSFGADRRKGGYTF. The CDR3 DNA sequence: TGTGCCAGCAGCTTCGGGGCAGATCGTCGTAAAGGGGGCTACACCTTC.

This clone appeared once. CDR3 region: CASSQTEGSGEKLFF. CDR3 DNA sequence: TGTGCCAGCAGTCAGACAGAGGGGTCAGGAGAAAAACTGTTTTTT. The gene calls are TRBV28 and TRBJ1-4; a possible D gene is TRBD1 (5 bases). CDR1 is MDHEN and CDR2 is SYDVKM in the germline V gene. Trimming left V 5 bases short and J 8 bases short, with 18 bases between. CDR3 length: 15 amino acids.

The chain joins TRBV11-1 to TRBJ2-2, with D perhaps TRBD2 (6 bases). The CDR3 is 15 residues long. Germline values: CDR1 SGHAT, CDR2 FQDESV (reference sequence). Trimming left V 1 base short and J 1 base short, with 7 bases between. The CDR3 region is CASSLGGENTGELFF. For the CDR3, the DNA is TGTGCCAGCAGCTTAGGCGGGGAGAACACCGGGGAGCTGTTTTTT.

The J gene is TRBJ1-1, the V gene TRBV10-3; 10 positions match TRBD1. This CDR3 has 14 residues. Germline V gene data show CDR1 as ENHRY and CDR2 as SYGVKD. Germline trimming cut 7 bases from V and 4 bases from J; bases unmatched to any gene: 6. DNA of the CDR3: TGTGCCATCAAACCGACAGGGGGCGGCACTGAAGCTTTCTTT. It is translated as CAIKPTGGGTEAFF.

The chain is built from TRBV12-3 or TRBV12-4 and TRBJ1-1; D perhaps matches TRBD1 (6 bases). Trimming removed 6 bases from V and 10 bases from J, with 18 bases in between. The CDR3 length is 13 residues. CDR3 sequence (DNA): TGTGCCAGCAGCCAACTAGGTCCGGGGGCAGCTTTCTTT. It yields the protein CASSQLGPGAAFF.

The chain carries TRBV19 and TRBJ2-1; D is unresolved. This CDR3 has 16 residues. V was clipped by 5 bases and J by 8 bases, with 22 bases between them. Germline V gene sequence: CDR1 LNHDA, CDR2 SQIVND (reference sequence). CDR3 amino acids: CASSGNRRAQGDEQFF. The CDR3 DNA reads TGTGCCAGTAGTGGGAATAGACGGGCCCAAGGAGATGAGCAGTTCTTC.

This chain joins TRBV19 and TRBJ1-2; the D is unclear. V lost 7 bases, J lost 4 bases, and 25 bases lay in between. The length of the CDR3 is 17 residues. Per germline, CDR1 LNHDA and CDR2 SQIVND (reference sequence). The CDR3 region has the DNA TGTGCCAGTATGGCCCCGGGGAGGCCGGGAGGAGGCTATGGCTACACCTTC. The encoded protein is CASMAPGRPGGGYGYTF.

The V gene is TRBV28, the J gene TRBJ1-2; D is undetermined. From germline, CDR1 is MDHEN and CDR2 SYDVKM. The CDR3 consists of 13 residues. Trimming cost V 7 bases and J 3 bases, with 12 bases left between them. For the CDR3, the DNA is TGTGCCAGCAAAGCCGGGATCGACTATGGCTACACCTTC. It encodes CASKAGIDYGYTF.

V usage is TRBV19 and J usage is TRBJ1-2, with a possible D match to TRBD1 (5 bases). This CDR3 contains 14 residues. V dropped 7 bases and J dropped 4 bases, with 16 bases sitting between them. CDR1 is LNHDA, CDR2 SQIVND, per germline (reference sequence). The CDR3 loop reads CASIERRDGYGYTF. Written as DNA, the CDR3 is TGTGCCAGTATCGAGCGGAGGGACGGCTATGGCTACACCTTC.

J is TRBJ2-3 and V is TRBV5-1; TRBD1 might be the D (6 bases). CDR1 is SGHRS and CDR2 is YFSETQ in the germline V gene. Trimming cost V 3 bases and J 4 bases, with 15 bases left between them. The CDR3 runs 15 residues. CDR3 nucleotides: TGCGCCAGCAGCTCGCAGGGGAGCGTGCCAGATACGCAGTATTTT. The encoded protein is CASSSQGSVPDTQYF.

The chain links TRBV4-3 to TRBJ1-3; possibly TRBD1 for D (5 bases). CDR1 and CDR2 from the germline V gene are LGHNA and YSLEER. The CDR3 is 15 amino acids. V shed 4 bases and J shed 2 bases, with 12 bases lying between them. The CDR3 sequence is CASSRSGTAGNTIYF. CDR3 nucleotide sequence: TGCGCCAGCAGCCGATCCGGGACGGCTGGAAACACCATATATTTT.

The count of this clone is one. V and J are TRBV27 and TRBJ2-1; tentatively, D is TRBD1 or TRBD2 (5 bases each). Germline CDR1 MNHEY, CDR2 SMNVEV (reference sequence). There are 13 residues in the CDR3. Trimming shortened V by 6 bases and J by 10 bases, and 16 bases separated the two germline ends. The CDR3 loop is CASRATPGPEQFF. The CDR3 DNA sequence: TGTGCCAGCAGGGCCACCCCGGGACCAGAGCAGTTCTTC.

The chain combines TRBV9 with TRBJ2-2; D unresolved. Deletions cut 2 bases from V and 3 bases from J, with 14 bases between. Looked up from germline, CDR1 is SGDLS and CDR2 is YYNGEE. The CDR3 loop spans 16 amino acids. This CDR3 reads CASSVRRSPHTGELFF. For the CDR3, the DNA is TGTGCCAGCAGCGTTCGTAGGTCCCCCCACACCGGGGAGCTGTTTTTT.

V gene TRBV10-3 combines with J gene TRBJ2-1, with 10 bases fitting TRBD1. The CDR3 has 14 residues. Per the germline V gene, CDR1 is ENHRY and CDR2 is SYGVKD. V dropped 10 bases and J dropped 7; count of bases not matched to a gene: 10. The CDR3 DNA sequence: TGTGCCAGCCTCCGGGACAGGGGAGCTAATGAGCAGTTCTTC. Protein sequence: CASLRDRGANEQFF.

The chain uses TRBV4-2 and TRBJ1-4, with unresolved D. Germline lookup yields CDR1 LGHNA and CDR2 YNFKEQ. V was trimmed by 4 bases and J by 6 bases, leaving 15 bases between them. This CDR3 region has 15 residues. CDR3 nucleotide sequence: TGTGCCAGCAGCCCCGTTGTTGGCTGGGATGAAAAACTGTTTTTT. Encoded protein: CASSPVVGWDEKLFF.

The chain recombines TRBV2 with TRBJ2-1; 9 bases fit TRBD2. V was pared by 3 bases and J by 6 bases, with 6 bases of the junction left unmatched. The length of the CDR3 is 15 residues. The germline V gene encodes CDR1 SNHLY and CDR2 FYNNEI. In DNA, the CDR3 is TGTGCCAGCAGTGAGCTAGCGGGGATACTCAATGAGCAGTTCTTC. This sequence encodes CASSELAGILNEQFF. Together with reference TRBV2 and TRBJ2-1, the CDR3 gives the full variable domain: EPEVTQTPSHQVTQMGQEVILRCVPISNHLYFYWYRQILGQKVEFLVSFYNNEISEKSEIFDDQFSVERPDGSNFTLKIRSTKLEDSAMYFCASSELAGILNEQFFGPGTRLTVL.

The CDR3 DNA reads as TGTGCCAGCAGCCAAGCGGCAGGCTATGGCTACACCTTC. Protein product: CASSQAAGYGYTF. The chain is built from TRBV4-2 and TRBJ1-2; D call uncertain. V lost 1 base to trimming and J lost 4 bases, with 7 bases between them. Germline loops: CDR1 LGHNA, CDR2 YNFKEQ. This CDR3 has 13 residues.

The genes are TRBV24-1 and TRBJ2-1; D might be TRBD1 (5 bases). Germline CDR1 KGHDR, CDR2 SFDVKD. V lost 3 bases, J lost 5 bases, and 19 bases lay in between. The CDR3 sequence is 17 residues long. The CDR3 protein is CATSDTGPANYDNEQFF. CDR3 bases: TGTGCCACCAGTGATACAGGCCCCGCTAACTACGACAATGAGCAGTTCTTC.

The genes are TRBV7-3 and TRBJ1-3, with no clear D. The germline CDR1 and CDR2 sequences are SGHTA and FQGTGA. This CDR3 contains 13 residues. The ends were cut back, 4 bases at V and 4 bases at J, with 8 bases in the middle. The CDR3 region is CASSSSPGNTIYF. CDR3 DNA: TGTGCCAGCAGCTCCTCGCCCGGAAACACCATATATTTT.

The CDR3 is CASSSDRVEQPQHF. In DNA, the CDR3 is TGTGCCAGTAGCTCAGACAGGGTTGAACAGCCCCAGCATTTT. The chain carries TRBV19 and TRBJ1-5; 7 bases are shared with TRBD1. From germline, CDR1 is LNHDA and CDR2 SQIVND (reference sequence). V lost 6 bases to trimming and J lost 7 bases; unmatched junction nucleotides: 9. This CDR3 is 14 amino acids long.